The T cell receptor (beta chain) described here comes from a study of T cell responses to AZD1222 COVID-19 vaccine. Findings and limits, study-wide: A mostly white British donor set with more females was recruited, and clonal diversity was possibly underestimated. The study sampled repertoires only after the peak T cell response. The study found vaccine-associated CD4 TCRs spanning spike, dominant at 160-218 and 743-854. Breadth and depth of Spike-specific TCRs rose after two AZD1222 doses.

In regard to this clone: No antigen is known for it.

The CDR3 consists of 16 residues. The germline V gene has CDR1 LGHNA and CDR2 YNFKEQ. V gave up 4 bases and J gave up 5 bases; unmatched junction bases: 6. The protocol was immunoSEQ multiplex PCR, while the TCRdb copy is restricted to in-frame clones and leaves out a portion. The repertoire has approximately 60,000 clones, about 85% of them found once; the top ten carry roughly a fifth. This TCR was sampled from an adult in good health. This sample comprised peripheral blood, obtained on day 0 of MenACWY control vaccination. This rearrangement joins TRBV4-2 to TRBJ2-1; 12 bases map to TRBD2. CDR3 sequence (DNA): TGTGCCAGCAGCCCGACCCTAGCGGGAGGGAACAATGAGCAGTTCTTC. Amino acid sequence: CASSPTLAGGNNEQFF.